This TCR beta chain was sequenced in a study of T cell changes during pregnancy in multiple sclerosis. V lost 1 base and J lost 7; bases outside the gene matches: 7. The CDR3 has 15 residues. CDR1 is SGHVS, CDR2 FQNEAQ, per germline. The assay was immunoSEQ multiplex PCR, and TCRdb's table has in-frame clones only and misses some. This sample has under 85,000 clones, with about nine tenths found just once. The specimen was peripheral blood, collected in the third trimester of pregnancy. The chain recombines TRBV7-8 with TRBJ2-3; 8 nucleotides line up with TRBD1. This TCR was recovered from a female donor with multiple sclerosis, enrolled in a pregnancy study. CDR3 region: CASSLVGQGAYTQYF. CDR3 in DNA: TGTGCCAGCAGCTTAGTTGGCCAGGGGGCTTATACGCAGTATTTT.